These T cell receptor beta chains were read from a single sample in a study of graft-versus-host responses after intestinal transplantation. These receptors lack a known antigen. Sequencing used immunoSEQ multiplex PCR; TCRdb keeps in-frame clones, though not all of them. This table has 80,000 to 100,000 clones, 75% to 95% appearing once. This sample comprised unstimulated CD4+ T cells sorted from spleen or lymph node cells, obtained before transplant. The receptors stem from a human donor who was the organ donor for an intestinal transplant. Both conserved end residues are part of each CDR3. D genes are given only for firm matches. The size field is filled for only some rows; it gives once, few, many or a size class.

>TRBJ2-7|TRBV30|-|-
CAWSTGAYEQYF
TGTGCCTGGAGTACCGGGGCCTACGAGCAGTACTTC
>TRBJ1-2|TRBV30|-|TRBD1
CAWSVLRTGEDGYTF
TGTGCCTGGAGTGTACTCCGGACAGGGGAGGATGGCTACACCTTC
>TRBJ1-2|TRBV28|-|-
CAAAAGGGYGYTF
TGTGCCGCGGCGGCGGGGGGCGGGTATGGCTACACCTTC
>TRBJ2-5|TRBV28|-|-
CASILGETQYF
TGTGCCAGCATCCTAGGAGAGACCCAGTACTTC
>TRBJ1-5|TRBV21-1|-|-
CASSIYESRDSLLHSNQPQHF
TGTGCCAGCAGCATATACGAATCCCGGGACAGTTTACTACATAGCAATCAGCCCCAGCATTTT
>TRBJ1-6|TRBV11-2|-|TRBD1
CASSSSGQANSPLHF
TGTGCCAGCAGCTCATCGGGACAGGCTAATTCACCCCTCCACTTT
>TRBJ2-3|TRBV28|-|TRBD1
CASSLLTPRDRGTDTQYF
TGTGCCAGCAGTTTATTAACCCCCAGGGACAGGGGTACAGATACGCAGTATTTT
>TRBJ2-4|TRBV4-2|-|TRBD1
CASSPTGDRAKNIQYF
TGTGCCAGCAGCCCGACAGGGGATCGGGCCAAAAACATTCAGTACTTC
>TRBJ2-5|TRBV7-2|-|TRBD2
CASTVGGGGETQYF
TGTGCCAGCACCGTTGGGGGGGGAGGCGAGACCCAGTACTTC
>TRBJ2-6|TRBV4-3|-|TRBD1
CASSQVGTGDFGANVLTF
TGCGCCAGCAGCCAAGTTGGGACAGGTGATTTTGGGGCCAACGTCCTGACTTTC
>TRBJ2-5|TRBV4-2|-|TRBD2
CASSLGGAQETQYF
TGTGCCAGCAGCCTCGGGGGGGCCCAAGAGACCCAGTACTTC
>TRBJ2-1|TRBV5-4|-|TRBD2
CAASPRAPGGDEQFF
TGTGCAGCCTCACCCCGGGCTCCGGGGGGTGATGAGCAGTTCTTC
>TRBJ2-5|TRBV7-3|once|-
CASSLKGGGTQYF
TGTGCCAGCAGCTTAAAGGGAGGGGGGACCCAGTACTTC
>TRBJ1-2|TRBV5-1|once|-
CASSRGTSNYGYTF
TGCGCCAGCAGCCGCGGGACTTCCAACTATGGCTACACCTTC
>TRBJ2-1|TRBV18|-|TRBD1
CASSPVRQGYNEQFF
TGTGCCAGCTCACCAGTACGACAGGGGTACAATGAGCAGTTCTTC
>TRBJ2-2|TRBV7-2|once|-
CAEKGGTANTGELFF
TGTGCCGAAAAGGGGGGGACGGCGAACACCGGGGAGCTGTTTTTT
>TRBJ1-6|TRBV27|-|TRBD1
CASRATGTGPISPLHF
TGTGCCAGCAGGGCTACCGGGACAGGGCCAATTTCACCCCTCCACTTT
>TRBJ1-4|TRBV28|-|-
CASSLAGGAGNEKLFF
TGTGCCAGCAGTTTAGCGGGGGGCGCGGGGAATGAAAAACTGTTTTTT
>TRBJ1-3|TRBV15|-|-
CATSLSGNTIYF
TGTGCCACCAGTCTATCTGGAAACACCATATATTTT
>TRBJ2-7|TRBV7-9|once|TRBD2
CASSGGLRASGHYEQYF
TGTGCCAGCAGCGGGGGTTTGAGGGCTAGCGGCCACTACGAGCAGTACTTC
>TRBJ1-2|TRBV13|-|-
CASSPLQVSPYGYTF
TGTGCCAGCAGCCCCCTCCAGGTTTCCCCCTATGGCTACACCTTC
>TRBJ1-1|TRBV5-4|-|-
CASSSRAANTEAFF
TGTGCCAGCAGCTCAAGAGCGGCGAACACTGAAGCTTTCTTT
>TRBJ2-7|TRBV28|-|-
CASRRGGSSYEQYF
TGTGCCAGCAGGAGGGGGGGGAGCTCCTACGAGCAGTACTTC
>TRBJ2-7|TRBV7-3|-|-
CASSLMGGLREQYF
TGTGCCAGCAGCTTAATGGGAGGATTGCGCGAGCAGTACTTC
>TRBJ1-3|TRBV4-3|few|-
CASSRQPLGGAGNTIYF
TGCGCCAGCAGCCGCCAACCTCTAGGAGGGGCTGGAAACACCATATATTTT
>TRBJ1-4|TRBV5-1|-|-
CASSSGVSNEKLFF
TGCGCCAGCAGCTCGGGGGTCTCTAATGAAAAACTGTTTTTT
>TRBJ1-1|TRBV5-4|-|-
CASSLGARTEAFF
TGTGCCAGCAGCTTGGGGGCGCGCACTGAAGCTTTCTTT
>TRBJ2-7|TRBV19|-|-
CASSIFKGAYEQYF
TGTGCCAGTAGTATCTTCAAGGGAGCGTACGAGCAGTACTTC